One sample yielded the 8 T cell receptor beta chains listed below, sequenced in a study of Ad26.COV2.S vaccination and SARS-CoV-2 variants. Generated by immunoSEQ multiplex PCR, the TCRdb table keeps only in-frame clones and is missing some. The sample carries about 680,000 clones, around 89% recorded once. Treatment in this sample: 15 to 20 received Ad26.COV2.S at low or high dose, single or two shots; a few received placebo; per-sample allocation not given. After the first vaccine or placebo injection, samples were drawn on day 63. The sample here was peripheral blood, taken in a trial of Ad26.COV2.S vaccine versus placebo. The receptors stem from a person aged 18 to 65 who received the Ad26.COV2.S COVID-19 vaccine or a placebo.

This clone was picked up a small number of times. The gene calls are TRBV6-5 and TRBJ2-2; D gene ambiguous. V lost 7 bases to trimming and J lost 0 bases, with 6 bases between them. CDR1 and CDR2 from the germline V gene are MNHEY and SVGAGI. CDR3 length: 13 residues. CDR3 nucleotides: TGTGCCAGCAAAAGTCCGAACACCGGGGAGCTGTTTTTT. This codes for CASKSPNTGELFF.

The rearrangement links TRBV29-1 to TRBJ1-1; 7 bases align to TRBD1. This CDR3 comprises 11 residues. The junction had 4 bases not matched to a gene; V was cut back by 4 bases and J by 8 bases. Germline V gene lookup returns CDR1 SQVTM and CDR2 ANQGSEA. The CDR3 spells CSVVDRIEAFF. CDR3 nucleotides: TGCAGCGTTGTGGACAGGATCGAAGCTTTCTTT.

This sequence joins TRBV10-3 and TRBJ2-3; D call uncertain. V shed 4 bases and J shed 2 bases, with 4 bases lying between them. CDR3 size: 12 residues. The V gene's germline CDR1 is ENHRY and CDR2 SYGVKD. The CDR3 DNA sequence: TGTGCCATCAGTGCGGCCACAGATACGCAGTATTTT. Protein sequence: CAISAATDTQYF.

The chain combines TRBV5-1 with TRBJ2-1, with D unclear. This CDR3 spans 14 amino acids. V was shortened by 4 bases and J by 8 bases, with 16 bases between the two germline ends. Germline loops: CDR1 SGHRS, CDR2 YFSETQ. CDR3 sequence reads: CASSRPGPQDEQFF. In DNA form, the CDR3 reads TGCGCCAGCAGCCGCCCCGGACCCCAGGATGAGCAGTTCTTC.

The genes are TRBV24-1 and TRBJ2-1, with D hard to call. From germline, CDR1 is KGHDR and CDR2 SFDVKD. The V end was cut by 1 base, the J end by 10 bases, with 10 bases between. The CDR3 has 13 residues. CDR3 sequence (DNA): TGTGCCACCAGTGATTTTTTGACACCAGAGCAGTTCTTC. This translates into CATSDFLTPEQFF.

This clone was detected once. This chain uses TRBV19 with TRBJ1-5, with a tentative D call TRBD1 (5 bases). The V end was cut by 3 bases, the J end by 4 bases, with 19 bases between. This CDR3 contains 17 residues. Per germline, CDR1 LNHDA and CDR2 SQIVND (reference sequence). The DNA for the CDR3 is TGTGCCAGTAGTATCTTGGTGGGGCAGGGTGGGAATCAGCCCCAGCATTTT. This encodes CASSILVGQGGNQPQHF.

The CDR3 loop is CASRAGDSEQFF. The DNA of the CDR3 is TGTGCCAGCAGAGCGGGAGATTCTGAGCAGTTCTTC. The V call is TRBV2, the J call TRBJ2-1, with TRBD2 matching over 8 bases. The CDR3 consists of 12 residues. The J segment lost 9 bases and the V segment lost 6 bases, leaving 4 bases of the junction unmatched. Germline V lookup: CDR1 SNHLY, CDR2 FYNNEI.

Regarding this clone: At the DNA level, this CDR3 is encoded by other sequences in the same sample as well. This rearrangement joins TRBV27 to TRBJ1-2; unclear D gene. Trimming removed 2 bases at V and 2 bases at J, with 6 bases between. The CDR3 loop spans 13 amino acids. Germline loops: CDR1 MNHEY, CDR2 SMNVEV (reference sequence). The chain's CDR3 is CASSLNSNYGYTF. CDR3 nucleotides: TGTGCCAGCAGTTTAAATTCGAACTATGGCTACACCTTC.